Listed below are T cell receptor beta chains from one sample, sequenced in a study of cytomegalovirus exposure and HLA in healthy donors. The assay was immunoSEQ multiplex PCR, and TCRdb's table has in-frame clones only and misses some. In the table there are 100,000 to 140,000 clones, approximately 84% of which are singletons. Sequenced input: PBMCs. The receptors were sampled from a man aged 30-40 years in good health and CMV-seronegative. CDR3s include the opening cysteine and the closing phenylalanine or tryptophan. The D gene is left open where the match is weak. A row's size may be missing; if present it is once, few, many or a size class.

d_call j_call v_call clone_size cdr3_aa cdr3_nt
NA TRBJ2-1 TRBV5-1 NA CASSFSSNEQFF TGCGCCAGCAGCTTTTCCAGCAATGAGCAGTTCTTC
TRBD1 TRBJ1-1 TRBV27 NA CASTLNRGPTEAFF TGTGCCAGCACCCTCAACAGGGGGCCCACTGAAGCTTTCTTT
TRBD1 TRBJ1-1 TRBV7-8 few CASRQGPEAFF TGTGCCAGCAGACAGGGGCCTGAAGCTTTCTTT
TRBD1 TRBJ1-2 TRBV28 NA CASSADRGLGYTF TGTGCCAGCAGCGCGGACAGGGGGCTCGGCTACACCTTC
TRBD1 TRBJ2-1 TRBV30 few CAWSVRGQGVDEQFF TGTGCCTGGAGTGTACGCGGACAGGGGGTGGATGAGCAGTTCTTC
NA TRBJ1-1 TRBV27 NA CASRQATEAFF TGTGCCAGCAGGCAGGCCACTGAAGCTTTCTTT
TRBD1 TRBJ1-5 TRBV6-5 NA CASSYSTGGNQPQHF TGTGCCAGCAGTTACTCGACAGGGGGAAATCAGCCCCAGCATTTT
NA TRBJ2-7 TRBV7-8 NA CASSLGLVYEQYF TGTGCCAGCAGCTTAGGGCTAGTCTACGAGCAGTACTTC
NA TRBJ1-4 TRBV7-2 few CASSPNEKLFF TGTGCCAGCAGTCCAAATGAAAAACTGTTTTTT
NA TRBJ1-1 TRBV4-2 NA CASSQESAGMNTEAFF TGTGCCAGCAGCCAAGAAAGCGCGGGTATGAACACTGAAGCTTTCTTT
NA TRBJ2-1 TRBV30 NA CAWTLWGPADYNEQFF TGTGCCTGGACATTATGGGGGCCCGCCGATTACAATGAGCAGTTCTTC
TRBD1 TRBJ2-7 TRBV6-5 NA CASSGDRSLYEQYF TGTGCCAGCAGCGGGGACAGGAGTCTCTACGAGCAGTACTTC
NA TRBJ2-7 TRBV5-1 NA CASSLALYEQYF TGCGCCAGCAGCTTGGCCCTCTACGAGCAGTACTTC
NA TRBJ2-5 TRBV7-7 NA CASSLLGGAQETQYF TGTGCTAGCAGCTTATTGGGTGGGGCCCAAGAGACCCAGTACTTC
NA TRBJ1-2 TRBV27 NA CASSPSGPGYTF TGTGCCAGCAGTCCCTCAGGGCCTGGCTACACCTTC
NA TRBJ2-7 TRBV5-6 NA CASSLGAGALGYEQYF TGTGCCAGCAGCTTGGGTGCGGGCGCTTTGGGATACGAGCAGTACTTC
NA TRBJ1-1 TRBV7-6 NA CASSSQGSTEAFF TGTGCCAGCAGCTCGCAGGGTTCGACTGAAGCTTTCTTT
TRBD1 TRBJ2-7 TRBV5-1 NA CASSLGQGSYEQYF TGCGCCAGCAGCTTAGGACAGGGGTCCTACGAGCAGTACTTC
NA TRBJ1-6 TRBV6-1 NA CASSAGLMDSPLHF TGTGCCAGCAGTGCAGGCCTTATGGATTCACCCCTCCACTTT
TRBD2 TRBJ2-5 TRBV29-1 once CSVTSGSLQETQYF TGCAGCGTTACTAGCGGGAGCCTTCAAGAGACCCAGTACTTC
TRBD1 TRBJ2-3 TRBV2 NA CASSDWGQGGDTQYF TGTGCCAGCAGTGACTGGGGACAGGGCGGAGATACGCAGTATTTT
TRBD1 TRBJ1-4 TRBV5-8 NA CASSRARTGAVMNEKLFF TGTGCCAGCAGCCGGGCCCGGACAGGTGCTGTTATGAATGAAAAACTGTTTTTT
NA TRBJ1-4 TRBV6-1 NA CASRAGDVHEKLFF TGTGCCAGCAGGGCAGGTGATGTTCATGAAAAACTGTTTTTT
NA TRBJ1-4 TRBV28 NA CASSLLGGLEKLFF TGTGCCAGCAGTTTACTTGGAGGGCTTGAAAAACTGTTTTTT
NA TRBJ2-1 TRBV12-1 NA CASSCGTSGYNEQFF TGTGCCAGCAGCTGCGGGACTAGCGGCTACAATGAGCAGTTCTTC
TRBD2 TRBJ2-3 TRBV7-2 NA CASSLALAGGLTDTQYF TGTGCCAGCAGCTTAGCTTTAGCGGGGGGACTCACAGATACGCAGTATTTT
TRBD1 TRBJ2-5 TRBV15 NA CATSSGTGGGETQYF TGTGCCACCAGCAGCGGGACAGGGGGCGGTGAGACCCAGTACTTC
NA TRBJ1-6 TRBV4-1 once CASSLLADSPLHF TGCGCCAGCAGCCTACTCGCGGATTCACCCCTCCACTTT
NA TRBJ2-7 TRBV27 NA CASSLTQASYEQYF TGTGCCAGCAGTTTAACACAGGCCTCCTACGAGCAGTACTTC
NA TRBJ2-7 TRBV10-2 NA CASSGVGSRSEQYF TGCGCCAGCAGTGGTGTAGGGAGTCGGTCCGAGCAGTACTTC
TRBD2 TRBJ2-5 TRBV18 NA CASSPLGGSGETQYF TGTGCCAGCTCACCACTGGGAGGGAGCGGCGAGACCCAGTACTTC
TRBD2 TRBJ2-5 TRBV5-1 NA CASSGLAGDAWETQYF TGCGCCAGCTCGGGACTAGCGGGAGATGCGTGGGAGACCCAGTACTTC
TRBD2 TRBJ2-7 TRBV4-2 NA CASSQGRGGSSYEQYF TGTGCCAGCAGCCAAGGTCGCGGGGGGTCCTCCTACGAGCAGTACTTC
NA TRBJ2-5 TRBV30 once CAGNPRVGETQYF TGTGCCGGGAACCCCAGGGTTGGGGAGACCCAGTACTTC
NA TRBJ2-1 TRBV15 NA CATSRIPQGGPDEQFF TGTGCCACCAGCAGGATCCCTCAGGGAGGTCCCGATGAGCAGTTCTTC
TRBD2 TRBJ2-3 TRBV4-1 NA CASSQGGGRGRDTQYF TGCGCCAGCAGCCAAGGGGGCGGGAGGGGAAGAGATACGCAGTATTTT
TRBD1 TRBJ2-7 TRBV11-2 NA CATRQGPWEQYF TGTGCCACACGACAGGGGCCTTGGGAGCAGTACTTC
NA TRBJ2-1 TRBV28 NA CASSLVGGGYNEQFF TGTGCCAGCAGTTTAGTGGGAGGGGGGTACAATGAGCAGTTCTTC
NA TRBJ2-7 TRBV25-1 NA CASSAPAGIYEQYF TGTGCCAGCAGTGCGCCGGCGGGTATATACGAGCAGTACTTC
TRBD1 TRBJ1-6 TRBV7-6 NA CASSSGGGIAPLHF TGTGCCAGCAGTTCAGGGGGCGGCATTGCACCCCTCCACTTT
NA TRBJ1-2 TRBV11-2 NA CASSLPGSGYTF TGTGCCAGCAGCTTACCAGGGTCTGGCTACACCTTC
TRBD2 TRBJ2-5 TRBV10-2 NA CASSPGTSGRVAETQYF TGCGCCAGCAGCCCCGGGACTAGCGGGAGAGTAGCGGAGACCCAGTACTTC
NA TRBJ2-7 TRBV28 NA CASSPPISSSTYEQYF TGTGCCAGCAGCCCTCCTATCTCGTCTTCGACCTACGAGCAGTACTTC
NA TRBJ2-1 TRBV28 NA CASSLGLANNEQFF TGTGCCAGCAGTTTGGGTTTAGCTAACAATGAGCAGTTCTTC
TRBD1 TRBJ1-1 TRBV15 NA CATSPRQGYTEAFF TGTGCCACCAGCCCTCGACAGGGTTACACTGAAGCTTTCTTT
TRBD1 TRBJ1-5 TRBV19 NA CASSGTGIYQPQHF TGTGCCAGTAGCGGGACAGGGATTTACCAGCCCCAGCATTTT
NA TRBJ2-3 TRBV18 NA CASTPGLNTDTQYF TGTGCCAGCACTCCAGGGTTGAACACAGATACGCAGTATTTT
TRBD1 TRBJ2-1 TRBV27 once CASSIDRGDEQFF TGTGCCAGCAGTATCGACAGGGGCGACGAGCAGTTCTTC
TRBD1 TRBJ1-4 TRBV7-9 NA CASSDRATNEKLFF TGTGCCAGCAGCGACAGGGCAACTAATGAAAAACTGTTTTTT
TRBD1 TRBJ1-2 TRBV18 NA CASSPPETGEHGYTF TGTGCCAGCTCACCACCCGAGACAGGGGAGCATGGCTACACCTTC
NA TRBJ1-1 TRBV10-1 NA CASSPAGGVNTEAFF TGCGCCAGCAGCCCGGCGGGGGGGGTGAACACTGAAGCTTTCTTT
TRBD1 TRBJ2-3 TRBV13 NA CASSPGQETDTQYF TGTGCCAGCAGCCCGGGACAGGAGACAGATACGCAGTATTTT
NA TRBJ2-7 TRBV27 NA CASRPGQSYEQYF TGTGCCAGCAGGCCGGGACAATCCTACGAGCAGTACTTC
NA TRBJ2-4 TRBV4-1 NA CASSQESNVGSWGERDIQYF TGCGCCAGCAGCCAAGAGTCGAATGTCGGATCATGGGGGGAGAGGGACATTCAGTACTTC
NA TRBJ2-1 TRBV2 NA CASRTHRVGDEQFF TGTGCCAGCAGGACCCACAGGGTCGGAGATGAGCAGTTCTTC
NA TRBJ2-5 TRBV5-1 NA CASSLSGIGETQYF TGCGCCAGCAGCTTGTCCGGGATTGGAGAGACCCAGTACTTC
NA TRBJ2-3 TRBV1 NA CTSSPKAGRNTQYF TGCACCAGCAGCCCCAAAGCGGGGCGCAATACGCAGTATTTT
TRBD1 TRBJ1-2 TRBV2 NA CASTATGIGGGYTF TGTGCCAGCACCGCGACAGGGATAGGAGGTGGCTACACCTTC
NA TRBJ1-2 TRBV5-5 few CASSSGGGYGYTF TGTGCCAGCAGCTCCGGGGGGGGCTATGGCTACACCTTC